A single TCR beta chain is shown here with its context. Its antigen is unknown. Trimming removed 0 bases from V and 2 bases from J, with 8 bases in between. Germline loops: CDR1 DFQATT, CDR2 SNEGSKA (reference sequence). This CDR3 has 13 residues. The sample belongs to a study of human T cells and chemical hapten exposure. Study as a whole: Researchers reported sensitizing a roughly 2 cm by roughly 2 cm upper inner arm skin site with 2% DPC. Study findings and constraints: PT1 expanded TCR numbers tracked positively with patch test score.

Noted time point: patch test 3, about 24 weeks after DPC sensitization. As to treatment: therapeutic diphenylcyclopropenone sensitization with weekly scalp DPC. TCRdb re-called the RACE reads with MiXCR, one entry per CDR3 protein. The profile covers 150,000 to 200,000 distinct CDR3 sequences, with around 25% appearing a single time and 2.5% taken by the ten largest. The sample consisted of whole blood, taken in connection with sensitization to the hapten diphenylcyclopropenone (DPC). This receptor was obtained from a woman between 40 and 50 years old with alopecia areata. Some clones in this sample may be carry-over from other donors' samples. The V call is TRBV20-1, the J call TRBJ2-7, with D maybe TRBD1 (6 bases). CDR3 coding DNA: TGCAGTGCTAGAGACGGGACAACCTACGAGCAGTACTTC. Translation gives CSARDGTTYEQYF.